What follows is one TCR beta chain and its context. Source study methods: By means of reference gene primer amplification, nucleated cell counts were estimated. Measured with immunoSEQ multiplex PCR; TCRdb has only the in-frame clones, and not every one. D and trimming come from the DNA, and the V and J calls and clone size come from that table. The table lists fewer than 350,000 clones, around 85% of them singletons. Trimming removed 0 bases at V and 0 bases at J, with 9 bases between. Germline CDR1 and CDR2: MNHEY and SVGAGI. This CDR3 contains 16 residues. This specimen belongs to a study of blood T cell repertoires in COVID-19. Study-level background: The study drew acute and convalescent COVID-19 samples from the United States, Italy and Spain. Sources were T cells, B-cell-depleted T cells, or PBMCs; the material itself was cDNA or gDNA.

In assigning cohorts, the study relied on participant-reported clinical history. The sequenced sample consisted of PBMCs or T cells enriched from blood (not recorded which). This TCR was recovered from a woman aged 35 to 49 who had recovered from COVID-19. The chain combines TRBV6-5 with TRBJ2-4, with D possibly being TRBD2 (6 bases). In nucleotides, the CDR3 is TGTGCCAGCAGTTACTCGAAGGGACTAGCCAAAAACATTCAGTACTTC. This codes for CASSYSKGLAKNIQYF.